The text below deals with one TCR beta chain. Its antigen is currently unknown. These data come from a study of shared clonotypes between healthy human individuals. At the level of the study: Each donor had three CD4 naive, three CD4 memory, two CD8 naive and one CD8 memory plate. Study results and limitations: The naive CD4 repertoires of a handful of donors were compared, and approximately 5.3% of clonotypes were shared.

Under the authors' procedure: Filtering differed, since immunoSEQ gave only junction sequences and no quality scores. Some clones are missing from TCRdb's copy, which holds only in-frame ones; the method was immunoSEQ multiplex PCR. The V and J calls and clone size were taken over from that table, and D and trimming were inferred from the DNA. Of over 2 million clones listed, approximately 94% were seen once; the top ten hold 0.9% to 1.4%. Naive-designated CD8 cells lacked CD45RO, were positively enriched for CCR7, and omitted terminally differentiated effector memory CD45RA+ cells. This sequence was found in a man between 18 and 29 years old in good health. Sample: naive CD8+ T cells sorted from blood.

The CDR3 loop reads CASSFAELNTEAFF. CDR3 in DNA: TGCGCCAGCAGCTTCGCCGAGTTGAACACTGAAGCTTTCTTT. V and J are TRBV5-1 and TRBJ1-1; no reliable D call. Germline V gene lookup returns CDR1 SGHRS and CDR2 YFSETQ. The CDR3 is 14 residues long. Trimming cost V 2 bases and J 0 bases, with 8 bases left between them.